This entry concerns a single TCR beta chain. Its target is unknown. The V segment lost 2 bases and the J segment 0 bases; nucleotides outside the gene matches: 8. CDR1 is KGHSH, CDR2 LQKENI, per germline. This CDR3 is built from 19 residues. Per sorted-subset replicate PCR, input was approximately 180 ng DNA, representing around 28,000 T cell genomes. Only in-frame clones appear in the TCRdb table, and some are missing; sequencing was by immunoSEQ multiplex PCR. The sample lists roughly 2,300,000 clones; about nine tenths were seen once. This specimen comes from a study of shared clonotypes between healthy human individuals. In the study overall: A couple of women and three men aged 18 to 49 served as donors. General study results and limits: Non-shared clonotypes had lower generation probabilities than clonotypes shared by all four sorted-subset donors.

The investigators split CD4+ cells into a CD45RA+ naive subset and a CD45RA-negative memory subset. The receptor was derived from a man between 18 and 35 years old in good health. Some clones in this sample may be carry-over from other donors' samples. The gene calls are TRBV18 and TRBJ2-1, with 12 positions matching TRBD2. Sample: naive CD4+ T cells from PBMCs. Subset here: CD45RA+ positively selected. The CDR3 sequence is CASSPGLAGPRSSYNEQFF. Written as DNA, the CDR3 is TGTGCCAGCTCACCAGGACTAGCGGGGCCAAGAAGCTCCTACAATGAGCAGTTCTTC.